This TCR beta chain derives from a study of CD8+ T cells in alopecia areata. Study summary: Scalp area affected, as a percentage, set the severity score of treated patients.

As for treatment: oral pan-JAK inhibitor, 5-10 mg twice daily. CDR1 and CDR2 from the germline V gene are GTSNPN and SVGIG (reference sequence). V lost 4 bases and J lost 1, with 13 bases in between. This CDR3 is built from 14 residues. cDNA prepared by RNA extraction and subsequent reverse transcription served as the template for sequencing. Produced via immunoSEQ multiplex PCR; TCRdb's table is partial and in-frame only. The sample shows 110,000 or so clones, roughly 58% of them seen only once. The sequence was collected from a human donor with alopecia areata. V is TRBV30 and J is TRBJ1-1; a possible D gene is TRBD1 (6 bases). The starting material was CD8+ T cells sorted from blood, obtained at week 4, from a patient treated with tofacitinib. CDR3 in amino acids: CAWTPQGKNTEAFF. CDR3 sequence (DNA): TGTGCCTGGACACCCCAGGGGAAGAACACTGAAGCTTTCTTT.